This T cell receptor beta chain was recovered during a study of cytomegalovirus exposure and HLA in healthy donors. PCR used 60 Vbeta primers and 13 Jbeta primers. TCRdb's copy holds only in-frame clones and misses some; the assay was immunoSEQ multiplex PCR. The sample lists fewer than 70,000 clones, 65% to 90% occurring once. The specimen sequenced was PBMCs. This sequence originates from a human donor in good health.

As DNA, the CDR3 is TGTGCCAGCAGCGTAGAGGACAGTCCCTCCTACAATGAGCAGTTCTTC. Protein product: CASSVEDSPSYNEQFF. The chain uses TRBV9 and TRBJ2-1, with D perhaps matching TRBD1 (6 bases). Trimming removed 0 bases at V and 0 bases at J, with 10 bases between. There are 16 residues in the CDR3. CDR1 and CDR2 (germline): SGDLS, YYNGEE.